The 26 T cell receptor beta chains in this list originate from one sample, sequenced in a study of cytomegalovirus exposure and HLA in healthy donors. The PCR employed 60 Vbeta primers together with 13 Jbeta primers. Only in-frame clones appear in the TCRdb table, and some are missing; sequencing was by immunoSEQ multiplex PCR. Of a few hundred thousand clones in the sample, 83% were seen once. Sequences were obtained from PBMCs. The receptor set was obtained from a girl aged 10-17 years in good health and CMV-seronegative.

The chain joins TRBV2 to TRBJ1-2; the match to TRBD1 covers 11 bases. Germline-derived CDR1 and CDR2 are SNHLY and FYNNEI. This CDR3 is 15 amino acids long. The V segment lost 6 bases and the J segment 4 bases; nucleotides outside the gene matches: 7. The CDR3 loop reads CASRPGQGAAYGYTF. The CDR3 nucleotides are TGTGCCAGCAGACCCGGACAGGGGGCCGCCTATGGCTACACCTTC.

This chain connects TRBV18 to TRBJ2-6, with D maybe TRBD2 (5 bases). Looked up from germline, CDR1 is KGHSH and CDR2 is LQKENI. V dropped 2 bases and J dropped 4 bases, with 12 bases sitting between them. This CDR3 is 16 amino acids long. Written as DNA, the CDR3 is TGTGCCAGCTCACCAGGACTGCTTGGGGGGGCCAACGTCCTGACTTTC. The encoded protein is CASSPGLLGGANVLTF.

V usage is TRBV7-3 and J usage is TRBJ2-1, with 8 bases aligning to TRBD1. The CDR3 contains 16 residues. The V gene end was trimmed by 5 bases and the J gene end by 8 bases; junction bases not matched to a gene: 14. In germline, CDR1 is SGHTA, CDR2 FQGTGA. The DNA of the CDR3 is TGTGCCAGCAGCCCACAGACAGGGGCCGCGAGATATGAGCAGTTCTTC. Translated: CASSPQTGAARYEQFF.

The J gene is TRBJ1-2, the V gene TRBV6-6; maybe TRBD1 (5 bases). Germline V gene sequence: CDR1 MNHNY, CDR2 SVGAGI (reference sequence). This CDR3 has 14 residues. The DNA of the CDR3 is TGTGCAGCTCTGACAGCCGCCCCGGGCTATGGCTACACCTTC. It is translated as CAALTAAPGYGYTF.

CDR3 sequence: CATSRDPTSGDTQYF. In nucleotides, the CDR3 is TGTGCCACCAGCAGAGATCCTACTAGTGGAGATACGCAGTATTTT. The chain is built from TRBV15 and TRBJ2-3; the D gene is possibly TRBD2 (5 bases). Trimming cost V 0 bases and J 5 bases, with 12 bases left between them. Germline V lookup: CDR1 LNHNV, CDR2 YYDKDF (reference sequence). The CDR3 consists of 15 residues.

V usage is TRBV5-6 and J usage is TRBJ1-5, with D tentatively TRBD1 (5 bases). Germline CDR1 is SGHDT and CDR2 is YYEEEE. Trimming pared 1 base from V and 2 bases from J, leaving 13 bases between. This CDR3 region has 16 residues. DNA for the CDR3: TGTGCCAGCAGCTTGAAGGGGATGTCTGGCAATCAGCCCCAGCATTTT. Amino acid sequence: CASSLKGMSGNQPQHF.

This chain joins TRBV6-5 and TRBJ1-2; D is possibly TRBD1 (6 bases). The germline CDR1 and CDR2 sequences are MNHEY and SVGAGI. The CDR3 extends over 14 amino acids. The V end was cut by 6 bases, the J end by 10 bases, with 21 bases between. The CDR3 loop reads CASSPTWTANSYTF. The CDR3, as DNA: TGTGCCAGCAGCCCAACTTGGACAGCCAATTCCTACACCTTC.

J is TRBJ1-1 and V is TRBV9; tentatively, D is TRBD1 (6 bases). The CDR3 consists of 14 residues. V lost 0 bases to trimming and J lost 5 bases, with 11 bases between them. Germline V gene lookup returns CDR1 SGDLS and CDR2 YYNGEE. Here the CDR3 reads CASSVAGAGTEAFF. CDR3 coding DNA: TGTGCCAGCAGCGTAGCAGGGGCTGGGACTGAAGCTTTCTTT. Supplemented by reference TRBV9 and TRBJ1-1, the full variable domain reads DSGVTQTPKHLITATGQRVTLRCSPRSGDLSVYWYQQSLDQGLQFLIQYYNGEERAKGNILERFSAQQFPDLHSELNLSSLELGDSALYFCASSVAGAGTEAFFGQGTRLTVV.

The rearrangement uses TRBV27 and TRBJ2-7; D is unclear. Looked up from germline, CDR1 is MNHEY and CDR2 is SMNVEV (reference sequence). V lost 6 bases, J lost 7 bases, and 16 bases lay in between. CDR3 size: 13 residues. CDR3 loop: CASRDSPPGEQYF. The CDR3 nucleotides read TGTGCCAGCAGGGATAGCCCCCCGGGTGAGCAGTACTTC.

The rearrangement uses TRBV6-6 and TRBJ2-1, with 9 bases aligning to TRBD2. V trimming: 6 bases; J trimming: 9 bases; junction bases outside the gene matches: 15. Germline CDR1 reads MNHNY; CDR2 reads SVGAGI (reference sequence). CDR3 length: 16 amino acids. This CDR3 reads CASSPVFGRGGSEQFF. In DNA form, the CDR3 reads TGTGCCAGCAGCCCCGTGTTTGGGCGGGGGGGCAGTGAGCAGTTCTTC.

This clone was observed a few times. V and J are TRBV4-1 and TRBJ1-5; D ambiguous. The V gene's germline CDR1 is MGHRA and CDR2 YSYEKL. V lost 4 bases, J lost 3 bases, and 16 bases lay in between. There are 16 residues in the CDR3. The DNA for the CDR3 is TGCGCCAGCAGCCCTGGGCATGGGCAGCACAATCAGCCCCAGCATTTT. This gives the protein CASSPGHGQHNQPQHF.

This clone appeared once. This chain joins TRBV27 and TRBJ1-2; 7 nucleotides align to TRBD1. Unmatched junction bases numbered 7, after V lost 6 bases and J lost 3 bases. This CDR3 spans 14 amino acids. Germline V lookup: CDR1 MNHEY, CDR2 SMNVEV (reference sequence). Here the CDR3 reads CASSFTGVDYGYTF. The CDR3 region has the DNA TGTGCCAGCAGCTTTACAGGGGTGGACTATGGCTACACCTTC.

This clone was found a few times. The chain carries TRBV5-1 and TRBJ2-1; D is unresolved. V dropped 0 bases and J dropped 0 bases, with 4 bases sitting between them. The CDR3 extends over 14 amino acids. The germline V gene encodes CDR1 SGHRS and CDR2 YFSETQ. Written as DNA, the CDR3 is TGCGCCAGCAGCTTGGGGAGCTCCTACAATGAGCAGTTCTTC. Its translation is CASSLGSSYNEQFF.

The CDR3 DNA reads as TGTGCCAGCACCTCAAGAGACAGGCGCACAGATACGCAGTATTTT. Protein product: CASTSRDRRTDTQYF. The chain is built from TRBV28 and TRBJ2-3; D possibly corresponds to TRBD1 (6 bases). Germline CDR1 reads MDHEN; CDR2 reads SYDVKM. V lost 7 bases and J 1 base, leaving 15 bases between the germline ends. CDR3 length: 15 amino acids.

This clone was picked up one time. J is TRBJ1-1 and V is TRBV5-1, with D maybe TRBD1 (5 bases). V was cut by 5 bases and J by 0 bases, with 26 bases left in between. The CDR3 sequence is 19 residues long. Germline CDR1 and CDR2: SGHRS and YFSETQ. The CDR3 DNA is TGCGCCAGCAGGGAGGGGTCGGAAGGGGTCAGAATCGTGAACACTGAAGCTTTCTTT. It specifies CASREGSEGVRIVNTEAFF.

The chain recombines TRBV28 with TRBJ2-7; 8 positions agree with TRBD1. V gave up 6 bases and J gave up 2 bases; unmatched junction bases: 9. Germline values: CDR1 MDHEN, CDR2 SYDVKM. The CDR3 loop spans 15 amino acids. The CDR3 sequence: CASSRTGTGAYEQYF. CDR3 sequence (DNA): TGTGCCAGCAGCCGGACAGGGACGGGGGCCTACGAGCAGTACTTC.

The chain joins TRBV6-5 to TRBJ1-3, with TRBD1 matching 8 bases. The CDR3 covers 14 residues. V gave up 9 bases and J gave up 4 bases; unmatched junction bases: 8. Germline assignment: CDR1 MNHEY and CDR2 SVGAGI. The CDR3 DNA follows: TGTGCCAGTATGGCCCGGGACAGGGGAAACACCATATATTTT. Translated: CASMARDRGNTIYF.

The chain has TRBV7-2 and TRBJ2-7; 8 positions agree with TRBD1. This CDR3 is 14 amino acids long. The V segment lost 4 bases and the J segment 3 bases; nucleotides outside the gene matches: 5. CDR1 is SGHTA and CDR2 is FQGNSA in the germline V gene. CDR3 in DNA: TGTGCCAGCAGCTATAAGACAGGGGTCTACGAGCAGTACTTC. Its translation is CASSYKTGVYEQYF.

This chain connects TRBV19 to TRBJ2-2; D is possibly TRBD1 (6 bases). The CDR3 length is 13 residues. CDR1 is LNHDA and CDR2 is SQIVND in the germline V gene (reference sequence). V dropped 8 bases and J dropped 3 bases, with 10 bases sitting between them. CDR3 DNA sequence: TGTGCCAGTTCAGGGGTACACACCGGGGAGCTGTTTTTT. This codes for CASSGVHTGELFF.

The CDR3: CASRIQGDNSPLHF. The CDR3, as DNA: TGTGCCAGTAGGATACAGGGGGATAATTCACCCCTCCACTTT. The rearrangement uses TRBV19 and TRBJ1-6; 8 bases align to TRBD1. Germline V CDR1 and CDR2: LNHDA, SQIVND (reference sequence). The CDR3 covers 14 residues. V was pared by 6 bases and J by 5 bases, with 3 bases of the junction left unmatched.

CDR3 sequence: CASSLGTSGLNEQFF. The DNA of the CDR3 is TGTGCCAGCAGTTTGGGGACTAGCGGACTCAATGAGCAGTTCTTC. The rearrangement links TRBV28 to TRBJ2-1; 11 nucleotides agree with TRBD2. The germline gives CDR1 MDHEN, CDR2 SYDVKM. V was clipped by 3 bases and J by 6 bases; unmatched bases: 4. The CDR3 is 15 amino acids.

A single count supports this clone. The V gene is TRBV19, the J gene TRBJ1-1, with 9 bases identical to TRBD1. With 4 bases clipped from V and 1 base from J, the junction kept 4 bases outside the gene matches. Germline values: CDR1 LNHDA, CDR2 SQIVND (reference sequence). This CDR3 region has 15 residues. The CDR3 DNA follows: TGTGCCAGTAGTAAAACAGGGGGCGGGAACACTGAAGCTTTCTTT. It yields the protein CASSKTGGGNTEAFF.

The CDR3 protein is CASSSPGTGDYGYTF. Written as DNA, the CDR3 is TGTGCCAGCAGTTCACCCGGGACAGGAGACTATGGCTACACCTTC. The chain uses TRBV28 and TRBJ1-2; 8 bases agree with TRBD1. V gave up 4 bases and J gave up 3 bases; unmatched junction bases: 7. This CDR3 is 15 amino acids long. Germline V gene sequence: CDR1 MDHEN, CDR2 SYDVKM.

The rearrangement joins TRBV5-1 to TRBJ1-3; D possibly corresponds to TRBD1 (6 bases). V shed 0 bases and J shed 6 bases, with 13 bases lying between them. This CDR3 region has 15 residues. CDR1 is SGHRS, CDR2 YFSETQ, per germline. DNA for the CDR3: TGCGCCAGCAGCTTGGGTGGGGGCGAAGAAAACACCATATATTTT. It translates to CASSLGGGEENTIYF.

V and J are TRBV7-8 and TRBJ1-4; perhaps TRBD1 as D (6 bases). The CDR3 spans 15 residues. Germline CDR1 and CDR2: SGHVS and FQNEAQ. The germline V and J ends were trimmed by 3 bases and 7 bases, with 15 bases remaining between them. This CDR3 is CASSFDRNEGEKLFF. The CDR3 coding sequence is TGTGCCAGCAGCTTCGACAGGAACGAAGGTGAAAAACTGTTTTTT.

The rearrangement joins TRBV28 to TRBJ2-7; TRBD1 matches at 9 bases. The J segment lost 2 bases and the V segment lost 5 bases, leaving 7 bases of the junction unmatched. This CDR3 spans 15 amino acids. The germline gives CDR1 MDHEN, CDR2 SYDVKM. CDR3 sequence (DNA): TGTGCCAGCAGTCCCACCGGGACAGGGCCCTACGAGCAGTACTTC. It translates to CASSPTGTGPYEQYF.